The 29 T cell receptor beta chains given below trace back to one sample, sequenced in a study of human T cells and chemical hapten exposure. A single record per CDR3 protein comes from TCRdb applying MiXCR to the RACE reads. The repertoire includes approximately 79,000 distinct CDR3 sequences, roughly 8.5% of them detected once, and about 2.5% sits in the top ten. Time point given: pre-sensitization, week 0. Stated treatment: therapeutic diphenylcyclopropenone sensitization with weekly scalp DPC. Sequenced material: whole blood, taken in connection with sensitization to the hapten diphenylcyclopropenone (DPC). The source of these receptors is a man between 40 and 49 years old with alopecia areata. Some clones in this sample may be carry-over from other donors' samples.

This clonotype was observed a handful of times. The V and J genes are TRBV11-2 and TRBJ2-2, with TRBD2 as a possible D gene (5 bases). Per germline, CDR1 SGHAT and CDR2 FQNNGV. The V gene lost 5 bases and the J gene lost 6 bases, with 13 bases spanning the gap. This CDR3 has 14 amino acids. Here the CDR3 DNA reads TGTGCCAGCAGCCTAAGGGAGCGTGCCGGGGAGCTGTTTTTT. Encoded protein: CASSLRERAGELFF.

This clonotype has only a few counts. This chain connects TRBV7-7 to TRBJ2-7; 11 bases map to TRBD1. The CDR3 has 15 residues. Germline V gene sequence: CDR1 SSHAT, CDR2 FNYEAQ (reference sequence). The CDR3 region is CASSSGDRGNYEQYV. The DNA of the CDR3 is TGTGCTAGCAGCTCCGGGGACAGGGGGAACTACGAGCAGTACGTC.

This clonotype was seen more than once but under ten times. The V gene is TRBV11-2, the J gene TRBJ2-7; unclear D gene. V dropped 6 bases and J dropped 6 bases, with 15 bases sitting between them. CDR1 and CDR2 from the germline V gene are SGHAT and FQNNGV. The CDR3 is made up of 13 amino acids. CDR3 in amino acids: CASSPNSWIEQYF. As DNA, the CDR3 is TGTGCCAGCAGTCCCAATAGTTGGATCGAGCAGTACTTC.

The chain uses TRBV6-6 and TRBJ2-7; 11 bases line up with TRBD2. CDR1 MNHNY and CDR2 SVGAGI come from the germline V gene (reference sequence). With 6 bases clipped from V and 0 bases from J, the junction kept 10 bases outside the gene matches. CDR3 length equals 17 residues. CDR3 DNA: TGTGCCAGCAGAGGACCGGGACTAGCGGCAAGCTCCTACGAGCAGTACTTC. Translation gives CASRGPGLAASSYEQYF.

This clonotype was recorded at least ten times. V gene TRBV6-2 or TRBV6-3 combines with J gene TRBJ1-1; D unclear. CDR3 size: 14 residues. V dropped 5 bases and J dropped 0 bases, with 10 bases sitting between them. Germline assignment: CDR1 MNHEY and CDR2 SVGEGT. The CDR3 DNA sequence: TGTGCCAGCAGTAGGGAGGGTCTGAACACTGAAGCTTTCTTT. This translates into CASSREGLNTEAFF.

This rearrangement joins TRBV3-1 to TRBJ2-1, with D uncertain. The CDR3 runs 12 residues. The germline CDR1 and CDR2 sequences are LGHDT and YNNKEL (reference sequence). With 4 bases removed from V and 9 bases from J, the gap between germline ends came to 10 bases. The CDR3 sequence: CASSPRMGEQFF. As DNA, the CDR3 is TGTGCCAGCAGCCCTCGGATGGGTGAGCAGTTCTTC.

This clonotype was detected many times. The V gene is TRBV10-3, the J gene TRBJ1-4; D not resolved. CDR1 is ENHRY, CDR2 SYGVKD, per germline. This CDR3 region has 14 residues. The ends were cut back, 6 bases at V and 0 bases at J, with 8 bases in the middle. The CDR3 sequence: CAIRGNSTNEKLFF. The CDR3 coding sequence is TGTGCCATCAGGGGCAATTCAACTAATGAAAAACTGTTTTTT.

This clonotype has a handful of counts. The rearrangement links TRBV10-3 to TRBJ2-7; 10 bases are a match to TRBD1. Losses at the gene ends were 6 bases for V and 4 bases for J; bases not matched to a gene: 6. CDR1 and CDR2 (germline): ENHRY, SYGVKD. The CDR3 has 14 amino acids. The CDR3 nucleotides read TGTGCCATCAGCGGGACAGGGGAAAGTTACGAGCAGTACGTC. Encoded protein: CAISGTGESYEQYV.

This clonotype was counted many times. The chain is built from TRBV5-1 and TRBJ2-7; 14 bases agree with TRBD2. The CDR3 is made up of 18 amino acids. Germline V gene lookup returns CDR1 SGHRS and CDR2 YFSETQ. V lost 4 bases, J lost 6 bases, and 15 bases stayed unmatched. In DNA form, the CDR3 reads TGCGCCAGCAGCCCTGGTGCCGGGACTAGCGGGAGTGGTAGCGAGCAGTACGTC. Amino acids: CASSPGAGTSGSGSEQYV.

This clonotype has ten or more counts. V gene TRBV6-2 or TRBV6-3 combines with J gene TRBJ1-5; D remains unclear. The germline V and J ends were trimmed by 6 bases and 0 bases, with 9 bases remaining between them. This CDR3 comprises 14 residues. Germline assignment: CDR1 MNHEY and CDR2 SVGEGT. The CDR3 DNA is TGTGCCAGCAGACGCCAGTATAGCAATCAGCCCCAGCATTTT. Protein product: CASRRQYSNQPQHF.

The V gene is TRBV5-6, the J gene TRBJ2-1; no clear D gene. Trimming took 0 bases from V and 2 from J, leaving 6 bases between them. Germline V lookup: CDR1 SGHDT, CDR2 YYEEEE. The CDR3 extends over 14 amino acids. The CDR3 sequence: CASSLVSAYNEQFF. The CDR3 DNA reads TGTGCCAGCAGCTTGGTCTCGGCCTACAATGAGCAGTTCTTC.

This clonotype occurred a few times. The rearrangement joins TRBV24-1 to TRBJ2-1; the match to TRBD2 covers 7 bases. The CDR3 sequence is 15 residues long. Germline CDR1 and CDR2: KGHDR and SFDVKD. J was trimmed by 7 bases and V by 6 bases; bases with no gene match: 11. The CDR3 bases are TGTGCCACCAGTTATAGGGCTAGCGGAATAAATGAGCAGTTCTTC. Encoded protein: CATSYRASGINEQFF.

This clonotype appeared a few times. The CDR3 loop reads CASMPSFGEQFF. The CDR3 DNA is TGTGCCAGCATGCCCTCTTTTGGGGAGCAGTTCTTC. The chain couples TRBV25-1 to TRBJ2-1; D is uncertain. The germline V gene encodes CDR1 MGHDK and CDR2 SYGVNS. V was shortened by 7 bases and J by 10 bases, with 14 bases between the two germline ends. This CDR3 is 12 amino acids long.

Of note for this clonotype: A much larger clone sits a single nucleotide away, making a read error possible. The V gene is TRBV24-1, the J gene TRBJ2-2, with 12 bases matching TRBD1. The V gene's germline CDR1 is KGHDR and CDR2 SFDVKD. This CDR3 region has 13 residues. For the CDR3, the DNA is TGTGCCTCCGGGACAGGGGGCACCGGGGAGCCGTTTTTT. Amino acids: CASGTGGTGEPFF.

The DNA of the CDR3 is TGTGCCAGCAGTTACTCGGAAGGGCTTGAAGCTTTCTTT. Residues: CASSYSEGLEAFF. The chain uses TRBV6-2 or TRBV6-3 and TRBJ1-1; no clear D gene. CDR1 and CDR2 from the germline V gene are MNHEY and SVGEGT. CDR3 length: 13 amino acids. Trimming left V 0 bases short and J 7 bases short, with 9 bases between.

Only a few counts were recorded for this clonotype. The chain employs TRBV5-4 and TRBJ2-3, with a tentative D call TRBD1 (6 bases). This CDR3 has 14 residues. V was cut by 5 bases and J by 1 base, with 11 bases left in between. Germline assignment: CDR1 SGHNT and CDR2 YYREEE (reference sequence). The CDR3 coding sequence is TGTGCCAGCAGTTTCCCAGGGGGCACAGATACGCAGTATTTT. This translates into CASSFPGGTDTQYF. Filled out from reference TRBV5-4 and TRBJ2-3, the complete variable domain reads ETGVTQSPTHLIKTRGQQVTLRCSSQSGHNTVSWYQQALGQGPQFIFQYYREEENGRGNFPPRFSGLQFPNYSSELNVNALELDDSALYLCASSFPGGTDTQYFGPGTRLTVL.

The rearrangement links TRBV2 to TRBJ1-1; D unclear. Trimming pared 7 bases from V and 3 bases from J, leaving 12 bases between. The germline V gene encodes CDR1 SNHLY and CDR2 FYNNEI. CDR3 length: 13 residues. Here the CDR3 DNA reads TGTGCCAGCATCGACCTAGAGGACACTGAAGCTTTCTTT. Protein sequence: CASIDLEDTEAFF.

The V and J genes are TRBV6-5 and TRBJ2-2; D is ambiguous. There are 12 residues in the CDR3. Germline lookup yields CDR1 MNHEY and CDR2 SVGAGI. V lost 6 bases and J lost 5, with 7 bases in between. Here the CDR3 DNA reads TGTGCCAGCAGCATAGAAACCGGGGAGCTGTTTTTT. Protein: CASSIETGELFF.

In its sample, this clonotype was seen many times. The CDR3 nucleotides read TGCAGCGGGGGGGGGCGGTGGAGTGAAGCTTTCTTT. Its translation: CSGGGRWSEAFF. This chain uses TRBV29-1 with TRBJ1-1; maybe TRBD1 (6 bases). The germline CDR1 and CDR2 sequences are SQVTM and ANQGSEA. Trimming removed 7 bases from V and 7 bases from J, with 16 bases in between. The CDR3 runs to 12 residues.

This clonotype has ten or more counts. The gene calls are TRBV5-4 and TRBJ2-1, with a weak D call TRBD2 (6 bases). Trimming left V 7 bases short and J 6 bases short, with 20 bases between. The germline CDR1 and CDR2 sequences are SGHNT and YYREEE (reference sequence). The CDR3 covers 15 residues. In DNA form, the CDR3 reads TGTGCCAGCCGCAACGGGTGGGAGCGGGCCAATGAGCAGTTCTTC. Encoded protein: CASRNGWERANEQFF.

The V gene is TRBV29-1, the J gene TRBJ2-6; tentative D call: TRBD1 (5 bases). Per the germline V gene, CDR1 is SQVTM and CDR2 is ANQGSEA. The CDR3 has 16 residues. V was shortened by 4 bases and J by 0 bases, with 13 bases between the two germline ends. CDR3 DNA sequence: TGCAGCGTTGCGGGCAGGGCTCCCTCTGGGGCCAACGTCCTGACTTTC. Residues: CSVAGRAPSGANVLTF.

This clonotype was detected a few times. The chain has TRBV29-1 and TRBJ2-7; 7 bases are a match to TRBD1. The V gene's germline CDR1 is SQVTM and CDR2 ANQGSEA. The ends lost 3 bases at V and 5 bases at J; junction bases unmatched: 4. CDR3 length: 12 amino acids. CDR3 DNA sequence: TGCAGCGTTGAGACAGGGCGCGACGAGCAGTACTTC. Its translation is CSVETGRDEQYF.

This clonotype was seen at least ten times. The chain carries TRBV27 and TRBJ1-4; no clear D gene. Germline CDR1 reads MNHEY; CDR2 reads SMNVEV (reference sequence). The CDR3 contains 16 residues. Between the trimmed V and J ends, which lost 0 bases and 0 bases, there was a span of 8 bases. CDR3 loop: CASSLSHRTTNEKLFF. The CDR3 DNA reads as TGTGCCAGCAGTTTATCGCACCGTACAACTAATGAAAAACTGTTTTTT.

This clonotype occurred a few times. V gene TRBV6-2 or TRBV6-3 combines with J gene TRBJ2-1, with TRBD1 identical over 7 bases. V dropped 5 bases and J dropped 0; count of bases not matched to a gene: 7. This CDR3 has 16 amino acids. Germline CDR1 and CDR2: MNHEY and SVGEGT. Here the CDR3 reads CASSGRGLSSYNEQFF. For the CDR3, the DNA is TGTGCCAGCAGTGGCAGGGGGTTGAGCTCCTACAATGAGCAGTTCTTC.

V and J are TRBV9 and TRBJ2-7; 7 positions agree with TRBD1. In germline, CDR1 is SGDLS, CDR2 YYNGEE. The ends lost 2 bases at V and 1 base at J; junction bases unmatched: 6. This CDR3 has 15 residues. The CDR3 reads CASSVAGTESYEQYF. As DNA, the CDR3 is TGTGCCAGCAGCGTCGCCGGGACAGAGTCCTACGAGCAGTACTTC. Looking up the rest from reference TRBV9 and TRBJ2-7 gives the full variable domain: DSGVTQTPKHLITATGQRVTLRCSPRSGDLSVYWYQQSLDQGLQFLIQYYNGEERAKGNILERFSAQQFPDLHSELNLSSLELGDSALYFCASSVAGTESYEQYFGPGTRLTVT.

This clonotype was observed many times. The CDR3 DNA reads TGTGCCAGCAGTTCTCGGACCTTCCGCACAGATACGCAGTATTTT. Its translation: CASSSRTFRTDTQYF. V is TRBV27 and J is TRBJ2-3; D remains unclear. This CDR3 has 15 amino acids. Between the trimmed V and J ends, which lost 4 bases and 1 base, there was a span of 12 bases. Germline loops: CDR1 MNHEY, CDR2 SMNVEV (reference sequence).

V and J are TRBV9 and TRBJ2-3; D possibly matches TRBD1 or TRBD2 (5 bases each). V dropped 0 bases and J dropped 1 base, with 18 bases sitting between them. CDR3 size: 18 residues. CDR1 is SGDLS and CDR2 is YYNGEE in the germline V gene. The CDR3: CASSVAPGPSTGTDTQYF. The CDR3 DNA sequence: TGTGCCAGCAGCGTAGCTCCGGGACCTAGCACGGGCACAGATACGCAGTATTTT.

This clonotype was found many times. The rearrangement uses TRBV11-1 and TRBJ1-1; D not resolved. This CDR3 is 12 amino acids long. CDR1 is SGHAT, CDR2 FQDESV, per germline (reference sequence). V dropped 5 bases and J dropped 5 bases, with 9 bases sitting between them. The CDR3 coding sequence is TGTGCCAGCAGCCTCCTGAGGACTGAAGCTTTCTTT. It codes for CASSLLRTEAFF.

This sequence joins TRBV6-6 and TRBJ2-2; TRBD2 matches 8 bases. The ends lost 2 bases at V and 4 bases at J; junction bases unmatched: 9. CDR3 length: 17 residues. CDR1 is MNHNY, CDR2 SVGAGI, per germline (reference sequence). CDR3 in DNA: TGTGCCAGCAGTTACAATCCCGAGCGGGAGATCACCGGGGAGCTGTTTTTT. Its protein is CASSYNPEREITGELFF.